The source of this T cell receptor (beta chain) is a study of metastatic and nonmetastatic thyroid tumors. The length of the CDR3 is 16 residues. The germline V gene encodes CDR1 SGDLS and CDR2 YYNGEE. Trimming removed 0 bases from V and 0 bases from J, with 11 bases in between. Prior to thyroid surgery, none of the patients had received any treatment. MiXCR was used by TCRdb to re-call the PCR reads. The data hold some 33,000 clones, with about 20% observed a single time. The sequenced sample was tumor tissue. The V gene is TRBV9, the J gene TRBJ2-3; weak D call: TRBD2 (5 bases). The source of this sequence is a male donor with papillary thyroid cancer or a benign thyroid nodule (not recorded which). Some clones in this sample may be carry-over from other donors' samples. The CDR3 DNA sequence: TGTGCCAGCAGCGTAGCTCGGGATACTAGCACAGATACGCAGTATTTT. As protein: CASSVARDTSTDTQYF.